The TCR beta chain under discussion was sequenced for a study of blood T cell repertoires in COVID-19. In the study overall: There were acute and convalescent COVID-19 samples, and they came from the United States, Italy and Spain. Sources were T cells, B-cell-depleted T cells, or PBMCs; the material itself was cDNA or gDNA.

Enrolled during active infection, Seattle patients were then followed longitudinally. CDR1 is WSHSY and CDR2 is SAAADI in the germline V gene. The CDR3 totals 12 residues. V was clipped by 6 bases and J by 1 base, with 7 bases between them. Authors' analysis steps: Reference gene primer amplification gave estimated nucleated cell counts. TCRdb's table, derived via immunoSEQ multiplex PCR, lists solely in-frame clones and lacks some. For V, J and clone size, that table is used; D and trimming come from the DNA. The table lists some 450,000 clones, 85% to 90% of them singletons. The chain uses TRBV10-2 and TRBJ2-7, with TRBD1 as a possible D gene (5 bases). The sequence was collected from a man in his late teens or twenties with COVID-19, enrolled during active disease. Source material: peripheral blood. CDR3 sequence reads: CASSRQSYEQYF. In DNA, the CDR3 is TGCGCCAGCAGCCGACAGTCCTACGAGCAGTACTTC.